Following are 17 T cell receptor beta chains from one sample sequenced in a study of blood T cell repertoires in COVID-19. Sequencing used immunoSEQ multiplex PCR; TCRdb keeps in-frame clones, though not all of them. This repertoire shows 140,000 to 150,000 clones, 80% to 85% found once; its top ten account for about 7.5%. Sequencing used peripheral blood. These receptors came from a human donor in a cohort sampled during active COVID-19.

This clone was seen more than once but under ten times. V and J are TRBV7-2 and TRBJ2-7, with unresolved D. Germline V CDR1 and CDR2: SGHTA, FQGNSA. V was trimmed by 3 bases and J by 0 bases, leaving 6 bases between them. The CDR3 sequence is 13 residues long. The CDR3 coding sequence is TGTGCCAGCAGCTTTTCTATCTCCTACGAGCAGTACTTC. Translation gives CASSFSISYEQYF.

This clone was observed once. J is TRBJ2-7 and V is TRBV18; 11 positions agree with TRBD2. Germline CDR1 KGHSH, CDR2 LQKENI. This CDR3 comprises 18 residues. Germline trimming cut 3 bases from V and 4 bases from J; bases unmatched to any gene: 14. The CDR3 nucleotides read TGTGCCAGCTCACCCCGACAGGGGACTAGCGGTACAGGTTACGAGCAGTACTTC. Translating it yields CASSPRQGTSGTGYEQYF.

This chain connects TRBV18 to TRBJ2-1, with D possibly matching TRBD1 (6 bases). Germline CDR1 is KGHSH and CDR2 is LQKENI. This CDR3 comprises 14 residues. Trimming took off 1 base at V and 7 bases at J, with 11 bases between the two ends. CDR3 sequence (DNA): TGTGCCAGCTCACCACTGAACAGGGTGAATGAGCAGTTCTTC. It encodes CASSPLNRVNEQFF.

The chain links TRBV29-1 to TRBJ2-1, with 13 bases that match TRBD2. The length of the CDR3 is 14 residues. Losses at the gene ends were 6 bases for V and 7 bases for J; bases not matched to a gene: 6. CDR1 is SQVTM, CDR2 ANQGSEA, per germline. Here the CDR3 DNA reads TGCAGCGTACTCCGGACTAGCGGGAGAAATGAGCAGTTCTTC. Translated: CSVLRTSGRNEQFF.

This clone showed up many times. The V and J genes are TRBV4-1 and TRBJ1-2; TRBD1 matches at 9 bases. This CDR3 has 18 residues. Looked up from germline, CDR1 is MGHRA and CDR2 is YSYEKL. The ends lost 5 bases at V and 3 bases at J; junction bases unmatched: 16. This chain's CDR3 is CASSTLVPGQGEHYGYTF. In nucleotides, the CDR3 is TGCGCCAGCAGCACACTCGTCCCGGGACAGGGAGAGCACTATGGCTACACCTTC.

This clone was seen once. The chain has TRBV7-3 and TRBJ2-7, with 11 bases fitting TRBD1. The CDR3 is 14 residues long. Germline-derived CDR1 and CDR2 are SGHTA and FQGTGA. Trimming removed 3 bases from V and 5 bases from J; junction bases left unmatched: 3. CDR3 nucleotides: TGTGCCAGCAGCTTCCCGGGACAGGGGGACGAGCAGTACTTC. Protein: CASSFPGQGDEQYF.

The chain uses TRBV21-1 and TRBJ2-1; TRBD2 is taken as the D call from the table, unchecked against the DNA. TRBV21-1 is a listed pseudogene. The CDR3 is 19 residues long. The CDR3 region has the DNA TGTGCCAGCAGCAAAGCGCTTTTGACTAGCGGTTATCTTCACAATGAGCAGTTCTTC. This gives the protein CASSKALLTSGYLHNEQFF.

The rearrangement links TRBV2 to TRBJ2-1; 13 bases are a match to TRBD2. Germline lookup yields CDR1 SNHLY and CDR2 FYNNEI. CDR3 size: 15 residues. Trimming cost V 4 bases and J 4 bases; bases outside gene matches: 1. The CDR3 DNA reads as TGTGCCAGCAGTGGGGGACTAGCGGGGTACAATGAGCAGTTCTTC. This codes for CASSGGLAGYNEQFF. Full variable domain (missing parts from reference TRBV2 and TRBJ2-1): EPEVTQTPSHQVTQMGQEVILRCVPISNHLYFYWYRQILGQKVEFLVSFYNNEISEKSEIFDDQFSVERPDGSNFTLKIRSTKLEDSAMYFCASSGGLAGYNEQFFGPGTRLTVL.

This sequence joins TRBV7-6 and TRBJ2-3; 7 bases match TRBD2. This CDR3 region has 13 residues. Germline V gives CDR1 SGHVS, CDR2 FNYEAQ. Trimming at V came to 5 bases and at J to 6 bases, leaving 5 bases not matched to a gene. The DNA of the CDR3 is TGTGCCAGCAGCCTAGGGAGGGAGGATACGCAGTATTTT. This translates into CASSLGREDTQYF. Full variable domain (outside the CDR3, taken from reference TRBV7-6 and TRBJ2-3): GAGVSQSPRYKVTKRGQDVALRCDPISGHVSLYWYRQALGQGPEFLTYFNYEAQQDKSGLPNDRFSAERPEGSISTLTIQRTEQRDSAMYRCASSLGREDTQYFGPGTRLTVL.

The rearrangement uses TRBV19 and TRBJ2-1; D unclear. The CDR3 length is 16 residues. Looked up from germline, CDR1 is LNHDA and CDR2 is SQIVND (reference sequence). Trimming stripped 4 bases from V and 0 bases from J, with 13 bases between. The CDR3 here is CASSTRSDSSYNEQFF. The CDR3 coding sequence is TGTGCCAGTAGTACCCGCAGCGATAGCTCCTACAATGAGCAGTTCTTC. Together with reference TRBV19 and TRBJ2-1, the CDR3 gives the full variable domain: DGGITQSPKYLFRKEGQNVTLSCEQNLNHDAMYWYRQDPGQGLRLIYYSQIVNDFQKGDIAEGYSVSREKKESFPLTVTSAQKNPTAFYLCASSTRSDSSYNEQFFGPGTRLTVL.

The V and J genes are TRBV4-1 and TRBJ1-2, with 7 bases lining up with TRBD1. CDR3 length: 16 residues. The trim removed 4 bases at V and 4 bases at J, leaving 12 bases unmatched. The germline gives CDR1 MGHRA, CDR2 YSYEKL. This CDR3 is CASSLPAGQISYGYTF. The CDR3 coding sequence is TGCGCCAGCAGCCTACCCGCGGGACAGATATCCTATGGCTACACCTTC.

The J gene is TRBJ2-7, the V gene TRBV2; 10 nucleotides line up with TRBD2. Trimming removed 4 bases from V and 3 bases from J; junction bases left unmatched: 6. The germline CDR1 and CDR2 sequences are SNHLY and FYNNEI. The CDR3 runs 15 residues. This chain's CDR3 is CASSGSGRAVYEQYF. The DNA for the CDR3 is TGTGCCAGCAGTGGGAGCGGGAGGGCCGTCTACGAGCAGTACTTC.

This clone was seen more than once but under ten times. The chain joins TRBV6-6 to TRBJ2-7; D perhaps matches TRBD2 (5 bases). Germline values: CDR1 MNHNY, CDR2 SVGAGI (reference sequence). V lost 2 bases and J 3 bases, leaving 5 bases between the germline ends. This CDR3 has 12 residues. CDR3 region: CASSYTSYEQYF. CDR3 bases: TGTGCCAGCAGTTACACTAGCTACGAGCAGTACTTC.

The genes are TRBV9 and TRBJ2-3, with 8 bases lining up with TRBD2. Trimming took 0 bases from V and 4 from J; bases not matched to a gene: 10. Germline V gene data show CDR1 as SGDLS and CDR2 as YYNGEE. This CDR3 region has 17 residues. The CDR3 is CASSVEVASGYSDTQYF. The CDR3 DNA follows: TGTGCCAGCAGCGTAGAGGTTGCTAGCGGGTATTCAGATACGCAGTATTTT.

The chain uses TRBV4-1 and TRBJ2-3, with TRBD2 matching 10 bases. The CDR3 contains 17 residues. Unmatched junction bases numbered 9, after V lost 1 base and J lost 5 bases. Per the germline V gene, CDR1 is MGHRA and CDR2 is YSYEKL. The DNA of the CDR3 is TGCGCCAGCAGCCAAGGGGGGAGCGGGAGGGCCCAAGATACGCAGTATTTT. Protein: CASSQGGSGRAQDTQYF.

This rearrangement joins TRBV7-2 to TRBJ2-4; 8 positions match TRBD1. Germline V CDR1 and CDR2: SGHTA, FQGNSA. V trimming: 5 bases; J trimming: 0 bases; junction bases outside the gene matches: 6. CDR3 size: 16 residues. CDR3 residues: CASSTGGSIAKNIQYF. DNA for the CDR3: TGTGCCAGCAGCACAGGGGGGTCGATAGCCAAAAACATTCAGTACTTC.

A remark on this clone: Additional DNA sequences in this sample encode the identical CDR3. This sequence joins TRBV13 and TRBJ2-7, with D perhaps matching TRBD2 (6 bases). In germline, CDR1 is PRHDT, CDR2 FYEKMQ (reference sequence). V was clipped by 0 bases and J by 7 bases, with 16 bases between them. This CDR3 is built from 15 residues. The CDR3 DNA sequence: TGTGCCAGCAGCTTAGGGGGGCGAACCGGGGGAGAGCAGTACTTC. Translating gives CASSLGGRTGGEQYF.